This TCR beta chain was identified in a study of Ad26.COV2.S vaccination and SARS-CoV-2 variants. The overall study: In the COV1001 trial, the donor was in the Ad26.COV2.S arm. Ad26.COV2.S given intramuscularly, once or twice 56 days apart. Study-wide points: It is possible that the TCR breadth and depth analyses underestimated the total T cell responses.

Only a few counts were recorded for this clone. Its matching antigen is unknown. Assay: immunoSEQ multiplex PCR; the TCRdb copy retains only in-frame clones and omits some. The sample has 300,000 to 350,000 clones, 86% seen once. The treatment here: around 19 received Ad26.COV2.S at low or high dose, single or two shots; a few received placebo; per-sample allocation not given. Sampling took place 63 days after the first vaccine or placebo injection. Germline CDR1 reads LGHDT; CDR2 reads YNNKEL (reference sequence). The CDR3 runs 16 residues. V was cut by 5 bases and J by 3 bases, with 16 bases left in between.

Sample: peripheral blood, taken in a trial of Ad26.COV2.S vaccine versus placebo. The sequence was obtained from a person between 18 and 59 years old who received the Ad26.COV2.S COVID-19 vaccine or a placebo. The chain has TRBV3-1 (or the pseudogene TRBV3-2) and TRBJ1-4; D is perhaps TRBD1 (5 bases). The CDR3 loop is CASSKSEGRPNEKLFF. DNA for the CDR3: TGTGCCAGCAGCAAAAGTGAGGGGCGACCTAATGAAAAACTGTTTTTT.